Each of the 26 T cell receptor beta chains below was sequenced from the same sample in a study of cytomegalovirus exposure and HLA in healthy donors. Primers included in the PCR were 60 Vbeta and 13 Jbeta primers. Generated by immunoSEQ multiplex PCR, the TCRdb table keeps only in-frame clones and is missing some. The data contain 150,000 to 200,000 clones, around 75% of them seen just once; the ten biggest clones take up 1.5% to 2%. Sequencing input: PBMCs. The origin of the receptors is a human donor in good health.

V usage is TRBV27 and J usage is TRBJ2-5, with D unclear. The V end was cut by 3 bases, the J end by 6 bases, with 17 bases between. The CDR3 consists of 15 residues. The germline gives CDR1 MNHEY, CDR2 SMNVEV (reference sequence). The CDR3 reads CASSLSVYDVQTQYF. In nucleotides, the CDR3 is TGTGCCAGCAGTTTGTCGGTGTACGATGTACAGACCCAGTACTTC.

This chain joins TRBV28 and TRBJ2-1; D perhaps matches TRBD1 (5 bases). There are 14 residues in the CDR3. Trimming took off 3 bases at V and 0 bases at J, with 6 bases between the two ends. CDR1 is MDHEN and CDR2 is SYDVKM in the germline V gene. The CDR3 reads CASSFQGSYNEQFF. The CDR3 DNA sequence: TGTGCCAGCAGTTTCCAGGGCTCCTACAATGAGCAGTTCTTC.

V is TRBV7-2 and J is TRBJ1-2, with D possibly matching TRBD1 (5 bases). Germline CDR1 reads SGHTA; CDR2 reads FQGNSA. CDR3 length: 17 amino acids. Deletions cut 1 base from V and 4 bases from J, with 19 bases between. CDR3 residues: CASSLDPGHFTPYGYTF. In DNA, the CDR3 is TGTGCCAGCAGCTTAGATCCCGGACACTTTACGCCCTATGGCTACACCTTC.

Remarks on this clone: Mismatch with germline at one junction end may stem from a read error. The V call is TRBV9, the J call TRBJ1-3; D is unresolved. The CDR3 spans 13 residues. Germline values: CDR1 SGDLS, CDR2 YYNGEE. CDR3 in DNA: TGTGCCAGCAGCGTCAGTTCTGAAAACACCATATATTTT. Translating it yields CASSVSSENTIYF.

The chain carries TRBV5-1 and TRBJ1-1, with D unclear. This CDR3 is 14 amino acids long. Germline V gives CDR1 SGHRS, CDR2 YFSETQ. Trimming stripped 6 bases from V and 3 bases from J, with 15 bases between. CDR3 nucleotides: TGCGCCAGCAAATTAGCATACTCCTACACTGAAGCTTTCTTT. Translating it yields CASKLAYSYTEAFF.

The chain links TRBV4-3 to TRBJ1-3; D remains unclear. Between the trimmed V and J ends, which lost 0 bases and 0 bases, there was a span of 9 bases. The germline CDR1 and CDR2 sequences are LGHNA and YSLEER. The CDR3 has 16 amino acids. In DNA, the CDR3 is TGCGCCAGCAGCCAAGATGGACTTTACTCTGGAAACACCATATATTTT. Translation gives CASSQDGLYSGNTIYF.

V gene TRBV7-3 combines with J gene TRBJ2-1; 9 positions match TRBD2. CDR3 length: 15 amino acids. Trimming cost V 4 bases and J 0 bases; bases outside gene matches: 1. Germline CDR1 reads SGHTA; CDR2 reads FQGTGA. The CDR3 bases are TGTGCCAGCAGCTCGCGGGGGGGCTCCTACAATGAGCAGTTCTTC. Its translation is CASSSRGGSYNEQFF.

CDR3 in amino acids: CASSYPGQNTEAFF. CDR3 coding DNA: TGTGCCAGCAGTTACCCGGGACAGAACACTGAAGCTTTCTTT. The V call is TRBV6-6, the J call TRBJ1-1, with a tentative D call TRBD1 (6 bases). The CDR3 contains 14 residues. V lost 2 bases and J lost 1, with 8 bases in between. Per the germline V gene, CDR1 is MNHNY and CDR2 is SVGAGI (reference sequence).

The chain links TRBV10-3 to TRBJ2-2; TRBD1 matches 12 bases. CDR1 ENHRY and CDR2 SYGVKD come from the germline V gene. V lost 3 bases to trimming and J lost 6 bases; unmatched junction nucleotides: 11. This CDR3 contains 18 residues. CDR3 bases: TGTGCCATCAGTGAACCCGGGACAGGGGGCAGGTGGGCCGGGGAGCTGTTTTTT. Its translation is CAISEPGTGGRWAGELFF.

The chain is built from TRBV13 and TRBJ1-3; unclear D gene. The ends were cut back, 0 bases at V and 1 base at J, with 13 bases in the middle. Germline V gene data show CDR1 as PRHDT and CDR2 as FYEKMQ (reference sequence). The CDR3 has 17 residues. The CDR3 nucleotides are TGTGCCAGCAGCTTAGGCCTTGGCAGGATGTCTGGAAACACCATATATTTT. Translation gives CASSLGLGRMSGNTIYF. The variable domain in full, completed from reference TRBV13 and TRBJ1-3, reads AAGVIQSPRHLIKEKRETATLKCYPIPRHDTVYWYQQGPGQDPQFLISFYEKMQSDKGSIPDRFSAQQFSDYHSELNMSSLELGDSALYFCASSLGLGRMSGNTIYFGEGSWLTVV.

J is TRBJ2-7 and V is TRBV5-8; D is perhaps TRBD2 (5 bases). The CDR3 length is 14 residues. V was pared by 4 bases and J by 12 bases, with 23 bases between. Per germline, CDR1 SGHTS and CDR2 YDEGEE. CDR3 DNA sequence: TGTGCCAGCAGCCCTAGATTATCAAGTCGAGGGTCGTACTTC. It codes for CASSPRLSSRGSYF.

A few counts support this clone. V usage is TRBV7-9 and J usage is TRBJ2-2, with 7 bases lining up with TRBD2. Germline lookup yields CDR1 SEHNR and CDR2 FQNEAQ (reference sequence). This CDR3 has 16 amino acids. With 1 base clipped from V and 3 bases from J, the junction kept 5 bases outside the gene matches. For the CDR3, the DNA is TGTGCCAGCAGCTTAGGACTAGCCGGGGACACCGGGGAGCTGTTTTTT. Translating it yields CASSLGLAGDTGELFF.

The sample holds one count of this clone. The gene calls are TRBV6-5 and TRBJ2-7; 7 bases match TRBD1. Unmatched junction bases numbered 9, after V lost 6 bases and J lost 4 bases. This CDR3 contains 14 residues. In germline, CDR1 is MNHEY, CDR2 SVGAGI. The CDR3 nucleotides read TGTGCCAGCAGAGGCGACAGGGCGCGGTACGAGCAGTACTTC. This sequence encodes CASRGDRARYEQYF.

This chain links TRBV25-1 with TRBJ2-1; 11 nucleotides match TRBD2. The CDR3 covers 16 residues. Germline V gene data show CDR1 as MGHDK and CDR2 as SYGVNS. V trimming: 1 base; J trimming: 8 bases; junction bases outside the gene matches: 7. The CDR3 DNA sequence: TGTGCCAGCAGTGAATGGGTAGCGGGGGGGCTTGATGAGCAGTTCTTC. Its protein product is CASSEWVAGGLDEQFF.

The chain is built from TRBV18 and TRBJ2-1; 13 bases align to TRBD2. With V trimmed by 3 bases and J by 9 bases, 5 bases remained unmatched. CDR1 and CDR2 from the germline V gene are KGHSH and LQKENI. The CDR3 consists of 15 residues. The CDR3 protein is CASSPTSGGNGEQFF. The CDR3 DNA follows: TGTGCCAGCTCACCGACTAGCGGGGGGAATGGTGAGCAGTTCTTC. Full variable domain (outside the CDR3, taken from reference TRBV18 and TRBJ2-1): NAGVMQNPRHLVRRRGQEARLRCSPMKGHSHVYWYRQLPEEGLKFMVYLQKENIIDESGMPKERFSAEFPKEGPSILRIQQVVRGDSAAYFCASSPTSGGNGEQFFGPGTRLTVL.

The V call is TRBV2, the J call TRBJ2-3; D unresolved. The CDR3 sequence is 14 residues long. Germline CDR1 and CDR2: SNHLY and FYNNEI. Between the trimmed V and J ends, which lost 0 bases and 5 bases, there was a span of 9 bases. The CDR3 is CASSEAALVDTQYF. CDR3 coding DNA: TGTGCCAGCAGTGAAGCAGCTTTAGTAGATACGCAGTATTTT.

This clone has a handful of counts. V usage is TRBV18 and J usage is TRBJ2-7; weak D call: TRBD1 (5 bases). Germline loops: CDR1 KGHSH, CDR2 LQKENI. The ends were cut back, 3 bases at V and 4 bases at J, with 10 bases in the middle. The CDR3 spans 13 residues. In nucleotides, the CDR3 is TGTGCCAGCTCACCTCCAGGGTCTTACGAGCAGTACTTC. Protein product: CASSPPGSYEQYF.

This clone appeared a few times. The chain uses TRBV4-1 and TRBJ2-3; TRBD1 matches at 9 bases. Looked up from germline, CDR1 is MGHRA and CDR2 is YSYEKL. Unmatched junction bases numbered 9, after V lost 5 bases and J lost 3 bases. The CDR3 covers 16 residues. CDR3 in DNA: TGCGCCAGCAGCAGTCCCGGGACAGGGTCGACAGATACGCAGTATTTT. Residues: CASSSPGTGSTDTQYF.

This chain links TRBV5-1 with TRBJ2-5, with 12 positions matching TRBD1. CDR3 size: 16 residues. The germline CDR1 and CDR2 sequences are SGHRS and YFSETQ. Trimming took 0 bases from V and 5 from J; bases not matched to a gene: 5. The CDR3 loop is CASSLEGQGASETQYF. CDR3 nucleotides: TGCGCCAGCAGCTTGGAGGGACAGGGGGCGAGTGAGACCCAGTACTTC. Looking up the rest from reference TRBV5-1 and TRBJ2-5 gives the full variable domain: KAGVTQTPRYLIKTRGQQVTLSCSPISGHRSVSWYQQTPGQGLQFLFEYFSETQRNKGNFPGRFSGRQFSNSRSEMNVSTLELGDSALYLCASSLEGQGASETQYFGPGTRLLVL.

The rearrangement uses TRBV7-9 and TRBJ2-5; D ambiguous. CDR3 length: 12 amino acids. Germline assignment: CDR1 SEHNR and CDR2 FQNEAQ (reference sequence). V lost 5 bases and J 2 bases, leaving 6 bases between the germline ends. The DNA for the CDR3 is TGTGCCAGCAGCCCCCTTCAAGAGACCCAGTACTTC. Its protein is CASSPLQETQYF.

The chain carries TRBV4-1 and TRBJ2-7; TRBD2 agrees at 13 bases. Germline CDR1 MGHRA, CDR2 YSYEKL. J lost 9 bases, V lost 5 bases, and 10 bases had no gene match. The CDR3 is 15 residues long. CDR3 sequence (DNA): TGCGCCAGCAGCAGCGAATGGGGACTAGCGGGGCGGCAGTACTTC. It is translated as CASSSEWGLAGRQYF.

CDR3 DNA: TGTGCCAGCAGCTTAAAAGCGGGGGCGAGAACTCAAGAGACCCAGTACTTC. Its protein product is CASSLKAGARTQETQYF. The rearrangement uses TRBV11-3 and TRBJ2-5; 8 bases agree with TRBD2. The CDR3 consists of 17 residues. The germline CDR1 and CDR2 sequences are SGHNT and YENEEA. V shed 2 bases and J 2 bases; nucleotides not matched to a gene: 10.

The table lists this clone with a few counts. CDR3: CSEATGGVDTQYF. For the CDR3, the DNA is TGCAGCGAGGCGACAGGGGGAGTAGATACGCAGTATTTT. The genes are TRBV29-1 and TRBJ2-3, with 9 bases fitting TRBD1. Germline-derived CDR1 and CDR2 are SQVTM and ANQGSEA. The CDR3 extends over 13 amino acids. With V trimmed by 7 bases and J by 5 bases, 7 bases remained unmatched.

This chain links TRBV6-5 with TRBJ1-1; D is perhaps TRBD1 (6 bases). The length of the CDR3 is 12 residues. The V gene's germline CDR1 is MNHEY and CDR2 SVGAGI. V lost 5 bases and J lost 6, with 10 bases in between. The CDR3 region has the DNA TGTGCCAGCAGTGTAGGGGGGGCTGAAGCTTTCTTT. Its translation: CASSVGGAEAFF.

This chain connects TRBV6-5 to TRBJ1-4; D gene unclear. This CDR3 is built from 15 residues. V shed 6 bases and J shed 0 bases, with 11 bases lying between them. CDR1 is MNHEY and CDR2 is SVGAGI in the germline V gene. The CDR3 DNA follows: TGTGCCAGCAGCGCCCCCGGGGCAACTAATGAAAAACTGTTTTTT. Its protein product is CASSAPGATNEKLFF.

The J gene is TRBJ1-2, the V gene TRBV9; D is unresolved. CDR3 length: 13 amino acids. Germline V lookup: CDR1 SGDLS, CDR2 YYNGEE. V gave up 0 bases and J gave up 5 bases, with 8 bases separating them. The CDR3 DNA follows: TGTGCCAGCAGCGTAGGGAACGGGTATGGCTACACCTTC. Encoded protein: CASSVGNGYGYTF.